This T cell receptor (beta chain) came from a study of cytomegalovirus exposure and HLA in healthy donors. This clone has only one observation. Primers: 60 Vbeta forward and 13 Jbeta reverse. Assay: immunoSEQ multiplex PCR; the TCRdb copy retains only in-frame clones and omits some. The sample consists of approximately 190,000 clones, approximately 82% of them appearing once. J lost 12 bases, V lost 4 bases, and 16 bases had no gene match. This CDR3 has 16 amino acids. Germline CDR1 SGHVS, CDR2 FNYEAQ. The receptor's source is a woman between 18 and 29 years old in good health and CMV-seropositive. The chain employs TRBV7-6 and TRBJ2-1; 9 positions match TRBD2. The sample taken for sequencing was PBMCs. The CDR3, as DNA: TGTGCCAGCAGCTGGAGGGAGAGCGGGGGGCCCCCCGGGCAGTTCTTC. Amino acids: CASSWRESGGPPGQFF.